The T cell receptor (beta chain) described here comes from a study of T cell responses to AZD1222 COVID-19 vaccine. Profiling relied on immunoSEQ multiplex PCR, and the TCRdb table lists in-frame clones only, not all of them. Seen here are 95,000 to 130,000 clones, roughly 85% observed once, and the top ten hold roughly 4.3%. Germline CDR1 and CDR2: SGHRS and YFSETQ. The CDR3 covers 14 residues. Trimming at V came to 2 bases and at J to 3 bases, leaving 3 bases not matched to a gene. The source of this sequence is an adult in good health. This chain connects TRBV5-1 to TRBJ2-7; 9 nucleotides line up with TRBD1. Sequenced here: peripheral blood, sampled on day 0 of MenACWY control vaccination. CDR3 DNA: TGCGCCAGCAGCTTACAGGGGGCGGGCTACGAGCAGTACTTC. It is translated as CASSLQGAGYEQYF.